The 27 T cell receptor beta chains presented below share a single source sample, sequenced in a study of cytomegalovirus exposure and HLA in healthy donors. The protocol was immunoSEQ multiplex PCR, while the TCRdb copy is restricted to in-frame clones and leaves out a portion. The sample shows around 160,000 clones, around 82% of them seen only once. Source material: PBMCs. The source of these receptors is a man aged 30 to 45 in good health and CMV-seropositive.

This clone was counted between two and nine times. V is TRBV7-3 and J is TRBJ2-1; D is unclear. V was clipped by 5 bases and J by 3 bases, with 11 bases between them. Germline V lookup: CDR1 SGHTA, CDR2 FQGTGA. The CDR3 totals 14 residues. The CDR3 DNA sequence: TGTGCCAGCAGCCTAAGTTCTCGCTACAATGAGCAGTTCTTC. It is translated as CASSLSSRYNEQFF. The full variable domain, with the rest looked up from reference TRBV7-3 and TRBJ2-1, is GAGVSQTPSNKVTEKGKYVELRCDPISGHTALYWYRQSLGQGPEFLIYFQGTGAADDSGLPNDRFFAVRPEGSVSTLKIQRTERGDSAVYLCASSLSSRYNEQFFGPGTRLTVL.

CDR3 protein: CASSRIVGASDHEQYF. The CDR3 DNA sequence: TGCGCCAGCAGCCGAATAGTAGGGGCTAGCGACCACGAGCAGTACTTC. The chain joins TRBV4-1 to TRBJ2-7; D perhaps matches TRBD2 (6 bases). Trimming took 4 bases from V and 5 from J, leaving 21 bases between them. The CDR3 covers 16 residues. Germline assignment: CDR1 MGHRA and CDR2 YSYEKL.

This sequence joins TRBV11-2 and TRBJ2-1; 7 positions match TRBD2. The V gene's germline CDR1 is SGHAT and CDR2 FQNNGV. Trimming took 5 bases from V and 7 from J; bases not matched to a gene: 8. CDR3 length: 14 residues. This CDR3 is CASSASGVVNEQFF. CDR3 nucleotides: TGTGCCAGCAGCGCCAGCGGGGTTGTTAATGAGCAGTTCTTC.

The J gene is TRBJ2-1, the V gene TRBV4-3; 9 bases map to TRBD1. The CDR3 is 16 residues long. Germline-derived CDR1 and CDR2 are LGHNA and YSLEER. V lost 0 bases to trimming and J lost 10 bases; unmatched junction nucleotides: 10. CDR3 region: CASSQELTGGHGEQFF. The CDR3 DNA follows: TGCGCCAGCAGCCAAGAGTTGACAGGGGGTCATGGAGAGCAGTTCTTC.

This rearrangement joins TRBV14 to TRBJ1-2; no clear D. Between the trimmed V and J ends, which lost 4 bases and 2 bases, there was a span of 14 bases. The V gene's germline CDR1 is SGHDN and CDR2 FVKESK. The CDR3 totals 15 residues. The CDR3, as DNA: TGTGCCAGCAGCCCCCGGGAAGGGCCCAACTATGGCTACACCTTC. Residues: CASSPREGPNYGYTF.

This clone came up a few times. The chain uses TRBV7-2 and TRBJ2-1; 7 nucleotides match TRBD1. V shed 1 base and J 5 bases; nucleotides not matched to a gene: 5. The CDR3 length is 15 residues. CDR1 is SGHTA, CDR2 FQGNSA, per germline. CDR3 region: CASSLEGDSNNEQFF. The CDR3 region has the DNA TGTGCCAGCAGCTTAGAGGGGGACAGCAACAATGAGCAGTTCTTC.

V gene TRBV30 combines with J gene TRBJ1-2; D is unresolved. Germline V CDR1 and CDR2: GTSNPN, SVGIG (reference sequence). The CDR3 spans 14 residues. The germline V and J ends were trimmed by 0 bases and 6 bases, with 14 bases remaining between them. The chain's CDR3 is CAWSVSALGNGYTF. Here the CDR3 DNA reads TGTGCCTGGAGTGTGTCTGCCCTAGGTAATGGCTACACCTTC.

This clone was seen a handful of times. V is TRBV30 and J is TRBJ1-2, with 8 bases fitting TRBD1. Germline trimming cut 5 bases from V and 8 bases from J; bases unmatched to any gene: 4. The germline V gene encodes CDR1 GTSNPN and CDR2 SVGIG (reference sequence). CDR3 length: 11 residues. The CDR3 DNA reads as TGTGCCTGGGGACAGGGTCTGGGCTACACCTTC. Amino acid sequence: CAWGQGLGYTF. Full variable domain (missing parts from reference TRBV30 and TRBJ1-2): SQTIHQWPATLVQPVGSPLSLECTVEGTSNPNLYWYRQAAGRGLQLLFYSVGIGQISSEVPQNLSASRPQDRQFILSSKKLLLSDSGFYLCAWGQGLGYTFGSGTRLTVV.

V gene TRBV7-9 combines with J gene TRBJ2-2; possibly TRBD2 for D (5 bases). There are 14 residues in the CDR3. Trimming pared 1 base from V and 6 bases from J, leaving 9 bases between. CDR1 is SEHNR, CDR2 FQNEAQ, per germline (reference sequence). CDR3 loop: CASSLGGLSGELFF. The DNA for the CDR3 is TGTGCCAGCAGCTTAGGAGGACTGTCCGGGGAGCTGTTTTTT. Based on the CDR3 plus reference TRBV7-9 and TRBJ2-2, the full variable domain is DTGVSQNPRHKITKRGQNVTFRCDPISEHNRLYWYRQTLGQGPEFLTYFQNEAQLEKSRLLSDRFSAERPKGSFSTLEIQRTEQGDSAMYLCASSLGGLSGELFFGEGSRLTVL.

The sample holds one count of this clone. This chain connects TRBV25-1 to TRBJ1-6; 10 bases align to TRBD1. V shed 5 bases and J 5 bases; nucleotides not matched to a gene: 3. The CDR3 covers 15 residues. Germline V CDR1 and CDR2: MGHDK, SYGVNS. The CDR3 coding sequence is TGTGCCAGCAGTAGGACAGGGGGGGATAATTCACCCCTCCACTTT. This sequence encodes CASSRTGGDNSPLHF.

Only a few counts were recorded for this clone. The chain links TRBV5-1 to TRBJ1-2; D not resolved. Trimming left V 0 bases short and J 4 bases short, with 13 bases between. The germline CDR1 and CDR2 sequences are SGHRS and YFSETQ. CDR3 length: 15 residues. CDR3 sequence reads: CASSLDGRVSYGYTF. CDR3 DNA: TGCGCCAGCAGCTTGGATGGGAGGGTCTCCTATGGCTACACCTTC.

V is TRBV6-5 and J is TRBJ2-1, with TRBD1 matching 8 bases. Germline V lookup: CDR1 MNHEY, CDR2 SVGAGI. CDR3 length: 15 amino acids. The trim removed 7 bases at V and 5 bases at J, leaving 10 bases unmatched. In nucleotides, the CDR3 is TGTGCCAGCACCCGGGGCAGGGGGCGAAACAATGAGCAGTTCTTC. It yields the protein CASTRGRGRNNEQFF.

The V and J genes are TRBV4-3 and TRBJ2-7, with D possibly TRBD2 on 7 matching bases. Per the germline V gene, CDR1 is LGHNA and CDR2 is YSLEER. CDR3 length: 16 amino acids. Trimming cost V 0 bases and J 3 bases, with 15 bases left between them. In DNA, the CDR3 is TGCGCCAGCAGCCAAGATCGGTCGGGGGGCTACTACGAGCAGTACTTC. Translating it yields CASSQDRSGGYYEQYF.

The CDR3 coding sequence is TGTGCCAGCAGTCATCGGACTAGCGGGAAGTATGAGCAGTTCTTC. It is translated as CASSHRTSGKYEQFF. The chain recombines TRBV6-5 with TRBJ2-1, with 12 bases lining up with TRBD2. The germline V gene encodes CDR1 MNHEY and CDR2 SVGAGI. Trimming removed 5 bases from V and 8 bases from J; junction bases left unmatched: 7. The CDR3 has 15 residues.

The chain carries TRBV10-3 and TRBJ1-1, with D unclear. The V and J ends lost 3 bases and 5 bases respectively, with 13 bases between them. Germline assignment: CDR1 ENHRY and CDR2 SYGVKD. The CDR3 consists of 14 residues. The CDR3 bases are TGTGCCATCAGTGAAACCCCCGGGAAGACTGAAGCTTTCTTT. As protein: CAISETPGKTEAFF.

V and J are TRBV5-1 and TRBJ1-1; tentatively, D is TRBD1 (5 bases). There are 13 residues in the CDR3. The germline V gene has CDR1 SGHRS and CDR2 YFSETQ. V lost 1 base, J lost 2 bases, and 6 bases lay in between. The CDR3 sequence: CASSLRGNTEAFF. The CDR3 coding sequence is TGCGCCAGCAGCTTGAGGGGAAACACTGAAGCTTTCTTT.

The chain has TRBV30 and TRBJ1-6; possibly TRBD1 for D (5 bases). Germline V gene data show CDR1 as GTSNPN and CDR2 as SVGIG (reference sequence). The CDR3 spans 15 residues. The ends were cut back, 0 bases at V and 10 bases at J, with 16 bases in the middle. The CDR3 sequence is CAWSVSDSFSSPLHF. The CDR3 nucleotides are TGTGCCTGGAGTGTTTCCGACAGCTTTAGCTCACCCCTCCACTTT.

This chain links TRBV5-6 with TRBJ1-4; D remains unclear. V was clipped by 3 bases and J by 3 bases, with 9 bases between them. Germline assignment: CDR1 SGHDT and CDR2 YYEEEE. The CDR3 loop spans 14 amino acids. CDR3 protein: CASSSPGANEKLFF. In DNA form, the CDR3 reads TGTGCCAGCAGCTCCCCCGGGGCTAATGAAAAACTGTTTTTT.

The chain couples TRBV5-4 to TRBJ1-1; 9 bases are shared with TRBD1. V lost 4 bases to trimming and J lost 5 bases; unmatched junction nucleotides: 9. This CDR3 comprises 15 residues. Germline-derived CDR1 and CDR2 are SGHNT and YYREEE (reference sequence). CDR3 nucleotide sequence: TGTGCCAGCAGCCCCTGGACAGGGGCGAGGACTGAAGCTTTCTTT. Residues: CASSPWTGARTEAFF.

This clone appeared a single time. Here the CDR3 reads CASSPRTGNYGYTF. CDR3 in DNA: TGTGCCAGCAGTCCTCGGACAGGAAACTATGGCTACACCTTC. The chain recombines TRBV6-4 with TRBJ1-2, with TRBD1 matching 7 bases. CDR3 length: 14 residues. Per the germline V gene, CDR1 is MRHNA and CDR2 is SNTAGT. Trimming removed 5 bases from V and 2 bases from J; junction bases left unmatched: 5.

The V gene is TRBV5-4, the J gene TRBJ2-5, with D possibly being TRBD2 (6 bases). Germline lookup yields CDR1 SGHNT and CDR2 YYREEE (reference sequence). With 0 bases removed from V and 4 bases from J, the gap between germline ends came to 19 bases. CDR3 length: 17 amino acids. Here the CDR3 reads CASSLVGGPGGVETQYF. As DNA, the CDR3 is TGTGCCAGCAGCTTGGTGGGGGGTCCCGGTGGGGTAGAGACCCAGTACTTC.

In the case of this clone: Sequence at one end of the junction differs from germline and may be a read error. The rearrangement joins TRBV13 to TRBJ2-7; a weak D match, TRBD1 (6 bases). This CDR3 is 13 amino acids long. Germline CDR1 PRHDT, CDR2 FYEKMQ (reference sequence). The CDR3 DNA reads as TGTGCCAGCAGCCAACAGGGCTCCCACGAGCAGTACTTC. Translated: CASSQQGSHEQYF.

The chain has TRBV19 and TRBJ2-1; 12 bases line up with TRBD2. V shed 1 base, J shed 3 bases, and the junction held 10 bases outside the gene matches. Germline V lookup: CDR1 LNHDA, CDR2 SQIVND (reference sequence). The CDR3 totals 19 residues. For the CDR3, the DNA is TGTGCCAGTAGTATAGGGGGACTAGCGGGTAATTTTATCTACAATGAGCAGTTCTTC. It yields the protein CASSIGGLAGNFIYNEQFF. The variable domain in full, completed from reference TRBV19 and TRBJ2-1, reads DGGITQSPKYLFRKEGQNVTLSCEQNLNHDAMYWYRQDPGQGLRLIYYSQIVNDFQKGDIAEGYSVSREKKESFPLTVTSAQKNPTAFYLCASSIGGLAGNFIYNEQFFGPGTRLTVL.

This clone was observed many times. The chain joins TRBV9 to TRBJ2-6, with D uncertain. There are 16 residues in the CDR3. V gave up 6 bases and J gave up 0 bases, with 13 bases separating them. CDR1 and CDR2 (germline): SGDLS, YYNGEE. CDR3 loop: CASTPTSGSGANVLTF. DNA for the CDR3: TGTGCCAGCACCCCCACCTCGGGCTCTGGGGCCAACGTCCTGACTTTC.

The chain employs TRBV6-1 and TRBJ2-7, with 9 bases fitting TRBD1. Trimming at V came to 6 bases and at J to 1 base, leaving 1 base not matched to a gene. The CDR3 spans 13 residues. CDR1 MNHNS and CDR2 SASEGT come from the germline V gene. The CDR3 DNA is TGTGCCAGCAGGACAGGGGGATCCTACGAGCAGTACTTC. Translated, it gives CASRTGGSYEQYF.

The chain couples TRBV2 to TRBJ2-5; maybe TRBD1 (8 bases). Per germline, CDR1 SNHLY and CDR2 FYNNEI. Trimming left V 6 bases short and J 4 bases short, with 18 bases between. CDR3 length: 15 residues. CDR3 protein: CASRGGTGLGETQYF. The CDR3 coding sequence is TGTGCCAGCAGGGGGGGGACAGGATTGGGAGAGACCCAGTACTTC.

The J gene is TRBJ2-7, the V gene TRBV7-9, with 7 bases identical to TRBD1. CDR3 size: 17 residues. Per the germline V gene, CDR1 is SEHNR and CDR2 is FQNEAQ (reference sequence). The ends lost 5 bases at V and 5 bases at J; junction bases unmatched: 18. The CDR3 sequence: CASSPKSGPPGGNEQYF. In DNA, the CDR3 is TGTGCCAGCAGCCCCAAGTCCGGGCCCCCAGGGGGTAACGAGCAGTACTTC.